One T cell receptor beta chain is described in this entry. Its antigen is not identified. Profiled with immunoSEQ multiplex PCR; TCRdb holds only in-frame clones, not every one. Among tens of thousands of clones listed, around 89% were seen once. The CDR3 runs to 15 residues. Germline V lookup: CDR1 SGHDN, CDR2 FVKESK. V lost 7 bases, J lost 0 bases, and 8 bases stayed unmatched. The sample comes from a study of OX40 agonist ivuxolimab in advanced cancers. Looking at the study overall: Six ivuxolimab dose levels, 0.01 to 10 mg/kg, were given intravenously every 2 weeks. Overall study findings and caveats: Fewer expanded clones were found on average in CD4+ than in CD8+ T cells. Clonal expansion in partial responders at 0.1-3.0 mg/kg ranked among the lowest.

The clonotype was recovered from an adult with an advanced solid tumor such as melanoma, head and neck, liver or kidney cancer. This sample comprised CD4+ or CD8+ T cells sorted from blood, obtained in a trial of the OX40 agonist ivuxolimab. The chain recombines TRBV14 with TRBJ2-5; TRBD2 matches 7 bases. CDR3 nucleotides: TGTGCCAGCACTCCCCTCGGGACTAACCAAGAGACCCAGTACTTC. Amino acids: CASTPLGTNQETQYF.